The 10 T cell receptor beta chains given below trace back to one sample, sequenced in a study of Graves' ophthalmopathy and Graves' hyperthyroidism. Amplification targeted the TCR beta CDR3 regions, with RNA transcripts as the source material. The library came from an HTBI-primed first-round RT-PCR and a second-round multiplex PCR. One entry per CDR3 protein results from TCRdb running MiXCR on the multiplex PCR reads. The sample has fewer than 350,000 distinct CDR3 sequences, 15% to 20% seen once. Sequencing was carried out using peripheral blood. Source of these receptors: an adult man with Graves' ophthalmopathy.

The chain carries TRBV6-1 and TRBJ1-6; tentative D call: TRBD1 (6 bases). Trimming left V 8 bases short and J 8 bases short, with 13 bases between. This CDR3 comprises 13 residues. Germline V gene lookup returns CDR1 MNHNS and CDR2 SASEGT. CDR3 DNA sequence: TGTGCCAGCTATACAGGGCTGGATTCACCCCTCCACTTT. Amino acids: CASYTGLDSPLHF.

This clonotype was recorded many times. The chain joins TRBV9 to TRBJ1-2; no firm D call. CDR3 size: 15 residues. V was clipped by 0 bases and J by 1 base, with 10 bases between them. The germline CDR1 and CDR2 sequences are SGDLS and YYNGEE. DNA of the CDR3: TGTGCCAGCAGCGTAGATACAAGATATAACTATGGCTACACCTTC. Its translation is CASSVDTRYNYGYTF. Full variable domain (remainder filled in from reference TRBV9 and TRBJ1-2): DSGVTQTPKHLITATGQRVTLRCSPRSGDLSVYWYQQSLDQGLQFLIQYYNGEERAKGNILERFSAQQFPDLHSELNLSSLELGDSALYFCASSVDTRYNYGYTFGSGTRLTVV.

This clonotype was recorded many times. J is TRBJ1-5 and V is TRBV28; 7 bases are shared with TRBD1. The CDR3 contains 12 residues. V lost 6 bases, J lost 12 bases, and 8 bases stayed unmatched. Germline CDR1 is MDHEN and CDR2 is SYDVKM. CDR3 residues: CASSIDRAFQHF. CDR3 nucleotides: TGTGCCAGCAGCATAGACAGGGCGTTCCAGCATTTT.

Ten or more counts support this clonotype. CDR3 sequence (DNA): TGCGCCAGCAGTCCAAACAGGGGGGACACCGGGGAGCTGTTTTTT. Encoded protein: CASSPNRGDTGELFF. This chain joins TRBV10-1 and TRBJ2-2, with 8 bases lining up with TRBD1. J was trimmed by 3 bases and V by 5 bases; bases with no gene match: 5. CDR3 length: 15 residues. Germline V CDR1 and CDR2: WNHNN, SYGVQD (reference sequence).

In this sample, this clonotype turned up many times. V and J are TRBV7-2 and TRBJ1-5; weak D call: TRBD1 (6 bases). The CDR3 spans 14 residues. V was shortened by 4 bases and J by 5 bases, with 12 bases between the two germline ends. CDR1 is SGHTA and CDR2 is FQGNSA in the germline V gene. In DNA, the CDR3 is TGTGCCAGCAGCTCCGGGACACCCGATCAGCCCCAGCATTTT. The encoded protein is CASSSGTPDQPQHF.

This clonotype was recorded only once. The V and J genes are TRBV18 and TRBJ2-1; 11 nucleotides agree with TRBD2. CDR1 is KGHSH and CDR2 is LQKENI in the germline V gene. The CDR3 loop spans 17 amino acids. J gave up 4 bases and V 2 bases, and 7 bases lay outside the gene matches. DNA of the CDR3: TGTGCCAGCTCACCAAACTTCGGGACTAGCGGTTACAATGAGCAGTTCTTC. Encoded protein: CASSPNFGTSGYNEQFF.

This clonotype was counted many times. The V and J genes are TRBV6-5 and TRBJ2-7; TRBD2 matches at 7 bases. The CDR3 spans 17 residues. Germline CDR1 MNHEY, CDR2 SVGAGI. The junction had 9 bases not matched to a gene; V was cut back by 0 bases and J by 1 base. CDR3 DNA: TGTGCCAGCAGTTACTCCCCAAGCGGGACGTATTCCTACGAGCAGTACTTC. Translation gives CASSYSPSGTYSYEQYF.

In this sample, this clonotype turned up many times. V and J are TRBV30 and TRBJ2-7; 9 nucleotides agree with TRBD2. V lost 3 bases to trimming and J lost 2 bases; unmatched junction nucleotides: 8. The CDR3 has 15 residues. Germline lookup yields CDR1 GTSNPN and CDR2 SVGIG (reference sequence). The CDR3 spells CAWSDTGLAAYEQYF. DNA for the CDR3: TGTGCCTGGAGCGATACGGGACTAGCAGCCTACGAGCAGTACTTC.

This clonotype was observed at least ten times. V usage is TRBV19 and J usage is TRBJ1-1, with D possibly matching TRBD1 (6 bases). CDR3 length: 17 residues. Between the trimmed V and J ends, which lost 9 bases and 1 base, there was a span of 24 bases. Germline-derived CDR1 and CDR2 are LNHDA and SQIVND (reference sequence). CDR3 nucleotide sequence: TGTGCCAGCACCCGGTATGAGACAGGACGCCGGAACACTGAAGCTTTCTTT. This sequence encodes CASTRYETGRRNTEAFF.

This clonotype was counted at least ten times. The chain has TRBV7-2 and TRBJ1-1, with 7 bases matching TRBD1. The CDR3 length is 12 residues. Trimming removed 4 bases from V and 5 bases from J; junction bases left unmatched: 1. Germline V CDR1 and CDR2: SGHTA, FQGNSA. CDR3 protein: CASSSTGTEAFF. For the CDR3, the DNA is TGTGCCAGCAGCTCGACAGGGACTGAAGCTTTCTTT. Looking up the rest from reference TRBV7-2 and TRBJ1-1 gives the full variable domain: GAGVSQSPSNKVTEKGKDVELRCDPISGHTALYWYRQSLGQGLEFLIYFQGNSAPDKSGLPSDRFSAERTGGSVSTLTIQRTQQEDSAVYLCASSSTGTEAFFGQGTRLTVV.